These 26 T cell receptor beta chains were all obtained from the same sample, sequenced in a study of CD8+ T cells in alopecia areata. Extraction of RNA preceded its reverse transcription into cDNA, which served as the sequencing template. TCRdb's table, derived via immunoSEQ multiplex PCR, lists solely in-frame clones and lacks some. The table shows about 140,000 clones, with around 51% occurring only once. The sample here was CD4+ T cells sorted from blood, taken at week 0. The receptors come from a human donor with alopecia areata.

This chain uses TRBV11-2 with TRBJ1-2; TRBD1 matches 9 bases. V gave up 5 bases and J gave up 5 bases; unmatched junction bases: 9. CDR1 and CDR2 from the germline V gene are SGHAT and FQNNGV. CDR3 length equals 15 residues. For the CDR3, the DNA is TGTGCCAGCAGCCCGAGCACCGGGACAGGGTATGGCTACACCTTC. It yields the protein CASSPSTGTGYGYTF.

CDR3 loop: CASRGQGAWYGYTF. Written as DNA, the CDR3 is TGTGCCAGCAGAGGACAGGGGGCCTGGTATGGCTACACCTTC. The rearrangement uses TRBV27 and TRBJ1-2; 11 bases are shared with TRBD1. Trimming at V came to 6 bases and at J to 5 bases, leaving 5 bases not matched to a gene. The CDR3 is 14 amino acids. Germline loops: CDR1 MNHEY, CDR2 SMNVEV (reference sequence).

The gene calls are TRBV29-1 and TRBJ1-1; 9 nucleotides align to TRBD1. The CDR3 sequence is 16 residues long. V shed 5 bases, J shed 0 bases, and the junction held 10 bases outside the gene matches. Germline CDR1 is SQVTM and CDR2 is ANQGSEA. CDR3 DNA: TGCAGCGTTCCGTTTAAGGACAGGGGTGTGAACACTGAAGCTTTCTTT. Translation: CSVPFKDRGVNTEAFF. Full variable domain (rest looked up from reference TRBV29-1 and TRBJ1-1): SAVISQKPSRDICQRGTSLTIQCQVDSQVTMMFWYRQQPGQSLTLIATANQGSEATYESGFVIDKFPISRPNLTFSTLTVSNMSPEDSSIYLCSVPFKDRGVNTEAFFGQGTRLTVV.

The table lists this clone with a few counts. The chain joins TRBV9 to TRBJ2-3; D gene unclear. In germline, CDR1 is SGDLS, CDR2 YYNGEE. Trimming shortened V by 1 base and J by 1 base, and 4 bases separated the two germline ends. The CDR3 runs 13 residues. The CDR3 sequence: CASSVLGTDTQYF. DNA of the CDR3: TGTGCCAGCAGCGTACTTGGCACAGATACGCAGTATTTT.

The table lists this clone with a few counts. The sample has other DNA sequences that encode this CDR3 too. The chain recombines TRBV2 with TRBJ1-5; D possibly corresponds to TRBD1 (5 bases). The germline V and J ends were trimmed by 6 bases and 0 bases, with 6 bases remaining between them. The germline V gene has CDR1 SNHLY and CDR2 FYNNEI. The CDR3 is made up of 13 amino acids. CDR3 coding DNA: TGTGCCAGCAGGGGGGATAGCAATCAGCCCCAGCATTTT. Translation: CASRGDSNQPQHF.

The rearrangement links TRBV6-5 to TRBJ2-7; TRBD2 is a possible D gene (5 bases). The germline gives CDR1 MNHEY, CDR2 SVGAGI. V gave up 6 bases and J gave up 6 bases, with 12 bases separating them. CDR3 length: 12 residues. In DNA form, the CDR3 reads TGTGCCAGCAGAAACACGGGAAGCGAGCAGTACTTC. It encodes CASRNTGSEQYF.

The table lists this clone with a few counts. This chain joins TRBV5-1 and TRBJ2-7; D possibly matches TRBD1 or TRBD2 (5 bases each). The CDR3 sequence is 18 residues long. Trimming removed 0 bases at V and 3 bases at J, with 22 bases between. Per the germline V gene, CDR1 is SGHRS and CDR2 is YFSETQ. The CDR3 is CASSLGPRDPRFIYEQYF. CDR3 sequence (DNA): TGCGCCAGCAGCTTGGGACCAAGGGACCCTCGATTTATCTACGAGCAGTACTTC.

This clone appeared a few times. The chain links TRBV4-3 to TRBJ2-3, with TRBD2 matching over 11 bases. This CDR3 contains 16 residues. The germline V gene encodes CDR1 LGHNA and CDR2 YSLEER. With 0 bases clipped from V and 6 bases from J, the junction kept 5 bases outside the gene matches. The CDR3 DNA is TGCGCCAGCAGCCAAGAGTTAGCGGGAGGGCCGGATACGCAGTATTTT. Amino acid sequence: CASSQELAGGPDTQYF.

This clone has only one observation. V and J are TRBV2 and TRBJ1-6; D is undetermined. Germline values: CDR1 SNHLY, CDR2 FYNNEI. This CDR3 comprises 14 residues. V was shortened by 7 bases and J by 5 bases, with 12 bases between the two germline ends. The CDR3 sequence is CASTREFNNSPLHF. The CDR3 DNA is TGTGCCAGCACACGGGAGTTTAATAATTCACCCCTCCACTTT.

The CDR3 bases are TGCAGCGTTATCCCGGGACTACACACAGATACGCAGTATTTT. Protein: CSVIPGLHTDTQYF. The rearrangement links TRBV29-1 to TRBJ2-3; TRBD2 aligns across 7 bases. This CDR3 comprises 14 residues. The germline V gene encodes CDR1 SQVTM and CDR2 ANQGSEA. The V and J ends lost 5 bases and 2 bases, in that order; junction bases with no gene match: 7.

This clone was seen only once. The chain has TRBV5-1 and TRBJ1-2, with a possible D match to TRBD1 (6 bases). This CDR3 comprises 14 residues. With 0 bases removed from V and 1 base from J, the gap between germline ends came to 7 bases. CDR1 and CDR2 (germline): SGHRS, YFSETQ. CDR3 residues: CASSLEQGNYGYTF. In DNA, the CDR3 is TGCGCCAGCAGCTTGGAACAGGGTAACTATGGCTACACCTTC.

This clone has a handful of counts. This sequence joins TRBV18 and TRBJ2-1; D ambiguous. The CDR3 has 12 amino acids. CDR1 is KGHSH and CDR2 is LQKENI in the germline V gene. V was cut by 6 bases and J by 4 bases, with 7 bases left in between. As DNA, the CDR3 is TGTGCCAGCTCCTATGAGTACAATGAGCAGTTCTTC. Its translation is CASSYEYNEQFF.

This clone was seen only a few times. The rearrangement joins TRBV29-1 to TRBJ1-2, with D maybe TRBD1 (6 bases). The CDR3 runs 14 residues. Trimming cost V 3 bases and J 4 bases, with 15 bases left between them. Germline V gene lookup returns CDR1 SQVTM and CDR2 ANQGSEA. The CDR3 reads CSVEDWGAGYGYTF. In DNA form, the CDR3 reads TGCAGCGTTGAGGACTGGGGGGCGGGCTATGGCTACACCTTC.

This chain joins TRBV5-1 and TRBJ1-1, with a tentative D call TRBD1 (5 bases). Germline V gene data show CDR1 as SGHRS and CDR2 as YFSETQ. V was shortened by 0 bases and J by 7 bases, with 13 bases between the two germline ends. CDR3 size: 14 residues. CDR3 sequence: CASSLAEDRLEAFF. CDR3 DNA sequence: TGCGCCAGCAGCTTGGCAGAAGACAGACTTGAAGCTTTCTTT.

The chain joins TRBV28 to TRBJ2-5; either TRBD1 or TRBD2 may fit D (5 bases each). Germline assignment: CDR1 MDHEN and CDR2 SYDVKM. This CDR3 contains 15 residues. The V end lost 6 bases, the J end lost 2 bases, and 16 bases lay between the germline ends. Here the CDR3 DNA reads TGTGCCAGCAGCCGGGGACCAAAGTTACAAGAGACCCAGTACTTC. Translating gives CASSRGPKLQETQYF.

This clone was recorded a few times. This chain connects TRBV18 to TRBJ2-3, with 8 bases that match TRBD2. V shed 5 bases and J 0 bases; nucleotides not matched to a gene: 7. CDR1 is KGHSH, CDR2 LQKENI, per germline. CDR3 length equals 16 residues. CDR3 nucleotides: TGTGCCAGCTCATCAATAGCGGGATCTAGCACAGATACGCAGTATTTT. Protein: CASSSIAGSSTDTQYF.

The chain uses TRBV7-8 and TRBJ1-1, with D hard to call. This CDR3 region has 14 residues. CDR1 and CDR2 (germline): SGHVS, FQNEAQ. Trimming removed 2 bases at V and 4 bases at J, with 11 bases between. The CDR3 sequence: CASSLISGSTEAFF. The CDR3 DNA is TGTGCCAGCAGCTTAATATCGGGGAGCACTGAAGCTTTCTTT.

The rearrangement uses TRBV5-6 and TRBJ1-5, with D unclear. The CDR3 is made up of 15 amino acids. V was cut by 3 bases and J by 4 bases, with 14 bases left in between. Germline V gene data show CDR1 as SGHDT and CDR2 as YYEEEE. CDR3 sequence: CASSWTVANNQPQHF. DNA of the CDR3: TGTGCCAGCAGCTGGACGGTGGCTAATAATCAGCCCCAGCATTTT.

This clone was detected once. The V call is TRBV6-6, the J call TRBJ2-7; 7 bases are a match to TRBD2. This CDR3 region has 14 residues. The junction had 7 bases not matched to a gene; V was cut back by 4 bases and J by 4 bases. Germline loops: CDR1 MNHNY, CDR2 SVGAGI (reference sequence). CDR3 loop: CASSFQGLVYEQYF. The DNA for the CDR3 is TGTGCCAGCAGTTTCCAAGGACTAGTGTACGAGCAGTACTTC.

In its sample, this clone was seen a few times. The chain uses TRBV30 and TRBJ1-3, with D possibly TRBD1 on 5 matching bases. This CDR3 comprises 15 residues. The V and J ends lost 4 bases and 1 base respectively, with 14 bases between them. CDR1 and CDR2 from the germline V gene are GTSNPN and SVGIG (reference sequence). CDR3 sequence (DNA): TGTGCCTGGATGAAGGACACAGGATCTGGAAACACCATATATTTT. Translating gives CAWMKDTGSGNTIYF.

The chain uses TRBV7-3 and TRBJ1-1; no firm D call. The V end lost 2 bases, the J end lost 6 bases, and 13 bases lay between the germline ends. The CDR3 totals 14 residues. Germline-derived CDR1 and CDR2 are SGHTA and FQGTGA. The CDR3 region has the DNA TGTGCCAGCAGCTTAGGGCGGGGAAACGCTGAAGCTTTCTTT. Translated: CASSLGRGNAEAFF.

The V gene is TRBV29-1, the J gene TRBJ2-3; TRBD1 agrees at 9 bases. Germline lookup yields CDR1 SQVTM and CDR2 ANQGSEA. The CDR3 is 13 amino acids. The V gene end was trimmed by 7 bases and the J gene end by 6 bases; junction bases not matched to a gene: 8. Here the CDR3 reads CSGVQGAGDTQYF. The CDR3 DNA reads TGCAGCGGCGTACAGGGGGCAGGCGATACGCAGTATTTT.

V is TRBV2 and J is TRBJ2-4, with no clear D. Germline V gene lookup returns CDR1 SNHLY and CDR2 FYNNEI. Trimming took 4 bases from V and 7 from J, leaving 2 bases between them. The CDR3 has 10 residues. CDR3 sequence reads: CASSGNIQYF. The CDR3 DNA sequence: TGTGCCAGCAGTGGGAACATTCAGTACTTC.

CDR3 sequence: CASSLALRSEQYF. In DNA form, the CDR3 reads TGCGCCAGCAGCTTGGCGCTCCGGAGCGAGCAGTACTTC. The chain combines TRBV5-1 with TRBJ2-7; D remains unclear. Trimming left V 0 bases short and J 6 bases short, with 10 bases between. This CDR3 comprises 13 residues. CDR1 is SGHRS and CDR2 is YFSETQ in the germline V gene.

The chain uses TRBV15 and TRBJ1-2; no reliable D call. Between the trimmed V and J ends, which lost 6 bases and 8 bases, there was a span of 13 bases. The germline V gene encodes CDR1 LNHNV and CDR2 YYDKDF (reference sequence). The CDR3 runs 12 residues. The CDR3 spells CATSLTRSGYTF. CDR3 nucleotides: TGTGCCACCAGTCTAACACGGAGCGGCTACACCTTC.

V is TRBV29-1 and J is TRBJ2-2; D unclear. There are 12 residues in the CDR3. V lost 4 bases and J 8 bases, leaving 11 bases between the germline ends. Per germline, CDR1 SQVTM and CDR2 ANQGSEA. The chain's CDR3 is CSVGRAGGELFF. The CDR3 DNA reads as TGCAGCGTTGGGCGAGCCGGTGGGGAGCTGTTTTTT.